Listed below are T cell receptor beta chains from one sample, sequenced in a study of immune characteristics of hereditary and idiopathic chronic pancreatitis. Some clones are missing from TCRdb's copy, which holds only in-frame ones; the method was immunoSEQ multiplex PCR. The data hold roughly 13,000 clones, with around 67% observed a single time. Sequencing was done on a sample of pancreas tissue with hereditary chronic pancreatitis. Every receptor here comes from a human donor with chronic pancreatitis. Both conserved end residues are part of each CDR3. D genes are given only for firm matches. Expanded clones get a size class; other rows say once, few or many, or leave the size out.

D gene: .; clone size: .; V gene: TRBV6-6; J gene: TRBJ1-5; CDR3 DNA: TGTGCCGGGAACAGGGATAGCAATCAGCCCCAGCATTTT; CDR3 protein: CAGNRDSNQPQHF
D gene: .; clone size: once; V gene: TRBV13; J gene: TRBJ1-3; CDR3 DNA: TGTGCCAGCAGCTTAGGCAAGGGAAACACCATATATTTT; CDR3 protein: CASSLGKGNTIYF
D gene: .; clone size: .; V gene: TRBV19; J gene: TRBJ1-4; CDR3 DNA: TGTGCCAGTAGTAGGGCAGCAACTAATGAAAAACTGTTTTTT; CDR3 protein: CASSRAATNEKLFF
D gene: TRBD2; clone size: .; V gene: TRBV29-1; J gene: TRBJ2-3; CDR3 DNA: TGCAGCGTTGAACTAGCGGGAGGGCCAGGAGATACGCAGTATTTT; CDR3 protein: CSVELAGGPGDTQYF
D gene: .; clone size: few; V gene: TRBV10-3; J gene: TRBJ1-3; CDR3 DNA: TGTGCCATCAGGTCCGGGCCTGGAAACACCATATATTTT; CDR3 protein: CAIRSGPGNTIYF
D gene: .; clone size: .; V gene: TRBV9; J gene: TRBJ1-6; CDR3 DNA: TGTGCCAGCAGCGTAGACGGTCAGGGGCTCAATTCACCCCTCCACTTT; CDR3 protein: CASSVDGQGLNSPLHF
D gene: TRBD1; clone size: .; V gene: TRBV2; J gene: TRBJ2-5; CDR3 DNA: TGTGCCAGCAGCGCGACAGGGGCAGAGACCCAGTACTTC; CDR3 protein: CASSATGAETQYF
D gene: .; clone size: few; V gene: TRBV19; J gene: TRBJ1-1; CDR3 DNA: TGTGCCAGTAGTGCCCAGGGGTTTACGAGCACTGAAGCTTTCTTT; CDR3 protein: CASSAQGFTSTEAFF
D gene: .; clone size: few; V gene: TRBV7-2; J gene: TRBJ2-7; CDR3 DNA: TGTGCCACCCAGGCTGACGGGAGCCCGGTGGAGCAGTACTTC; CDR3 protein: CATQADGSPVEQYF
D gene: .; clone size: few; V gene: TRBV9; J gene: TRBJ1-6; CDR3 DNA: TGTGCCAGCAGCGTAGCAGGGGCCCCTACACCCCTCCACTTT; CDR3 protein: CASSVAGAPTPLHF
D gene: TRBD1; clone size: .; V gene: TRBV6-1; J gene: TRBJ2-5; CDR3 DNA: TGTGCCAGCAGTGAAGTAGGACAGGGAGAGACCCAGTACTTC; CDR3 protein: CASSEVGQGETQYF
D gene: TRBD1; clone size: .; V gene: TRBV2; J gene: TRBJ1-1; CDR3 DNA: TGTGCCAGCAGGGGGACGACAGGGTACACTGAAGCTTTCTTT; CDR3 protein: CASRGTTGYTEAFF
D gene: .; clone size: .; V gene: TRBV2; J gene: TRBJ1-5; CDR3 DNA: TGTGCCAGCAACGATAGAGGGGGTAGCAATCAGCCCCAGCATTTT; CDR3 protein: CASNDRGGSNQPQHF
D gene: .; clone size: .; V gene: TRBV30; J gene: TRBJ2-7; CDR3 DNA: TGTGCCTGGAGTGCCTACTACGAGCAGTACTTC; CDR3 protein: CAWSAYYEQYF
D gene: TRBD2; clone size: once; V gene: TRBV12-3/TRBV12-4; J gene: TRBJ2-7; CDR3 DNA: TGTGCCAGCAGCTCAGCGGGGGGACTACGCTTC; CDR3 protein: CASSSAGGLRF
D gene: TRBD1; clone size: .; V gene: TRBV10-3; J gene: TRBJ2-7; CDR3 DNA: TGTGCCATCCGACGTGGGACAGGAGGTTACGAGCAGTACTTC; CDR3 protein: CAIRRGTGGYEQYF
D gene: TRBD1; clone size: few; V gene: TRBV29-1; J gene: TRBJ1-1; CDR3 DNA: TGCAGCGTTGGGACCGACAGGGGGCTTCGGGCTTTCTTT; CDR3 protein: CSVGTDRGLRAFF
D gene: .; clone size: few; V gene: TRBV5-1; J gene: TRBJ1-2; CDR3 DNA: TGCGCCAGCAGCCCCCAAACTGGGCAGGGGAACTATGGCTACACCTTC; CDR3 protein: CASSPQTGQGNYGYTF
D gene: .; clone size: .; V gene: TRBV6-4; J gene: TRBJ1-4; CDR3 DNA: TGTGCCAGCAGTGACCCCCGAGGGGGAACTAATGAAAAACTGTTTTTT; CDR3 protein: CASSDPRGGTNEKLFF
D gene: TRBD1; clone size: .; V gene: TRBV6-5; J gene: TRBJ1-5; CDR3 DNA: TGTGCCAGCCGAAAGGACAGGGCGAGCAATCAGCCCCAGCATTTT; CDR3 protein: CASRKDRASNQPQHF
D gene: .; clone size: .; V gene: TRBV6-4; J gene: TRBJ2-1; CDR3 DNA: TGTGCCAGCAGTGACTCCGGATTAGGGCCGAGCAATGAGCAGTTCTTC; CDR3 protein: CASSDSGLGPSNEQFF
D gene: TRBD2; clone size: .; V gene: TRBV7-2; J gene: TRBJ2-3; CDR3 DNA: TGTGCTAGCGGGAGTCGGGGCACAGATACGCAGTATTTT; CDR3 protein: CASGSRGTDTQYF
D gene: .; clone size: .; V gene: TRBV18; J gene: TRBJ2-1; CDR3 DNA: TGTGCCAGCTCACCGGTCGATGAGCAGTTCTTC; CDR3 protein: CASSPVDEQFF
D gene: .; clone size: .; V gene: TRBV7-2; J gene: TRBJ2-2; CDR3 DNA: TGTGCCAGCAGCTTAATCCCGGTTAATACCGGGGAGCTGTTTTTT; CDR3 protein: CASSLIPVNTGELFF
D gene: TRBD1; clone size: .; V gene: TRBV5-1; J gene: TRBJ1-3; CDR3 DNA: TGCGCCAGCAGCCGGGGGGACCACAGGGGTCTCCCTGGAAACACCATATATTTT; CDR3 protein: CASSRGDHRGLPGNTIYF
D gene: .; clone size: medium-sized; V gene: TRBV12-3/TRBV12-4; J gene: TRBJ1-6; CDR3 DNA: TGTGCCAGCAGTTTACTTGGTTCACCCCTCCACTTT; CDR3 protein: CASSLLGSPLHF
D gene: TRBD2; clone size: .; V gene: TRBV6-1; J gene: TRBJ2-5; CDR3 DNA: TGTGCCAGCAGTGTGTTCTCGGCGGGAGGGGGGGAGACCCAGTACTTC; CDR3 protein: CASSVFSAGGGETQYF
D gene: .; clone size: .; V gene: TRBV28; J gene: TRBJ1-5; CDR3 DNA: TGTGCCAGCAGTCCTGCAGGGACTCAGCCCCAGCATTTT; CDR3 protein: CASSPAGTQPQHF